One and the same sample provided the 10 T cell receptor beta chains below, sequenced in a study of T cell responses to AZD1222 COVID-19 vaccine. Repertoires were generated with immunoSEQ multiplex PCR, while TCRdb's copy carries only in-frame clones and drops some. The table records around 150,000 clones, roughly 90% of them present only once. This sample comprised peripheral blood, obtained 28 days after the second AZD1222 dose. The receptors were sampled from an adult who received the AZD1222 COVID-19 vaccine.

The chain has TRBV9 and TRBJ2-5, with TRBD2 as a possible D gene (5 bases). The V end lost 0 bases, the J end lost 5 bases, and 14 bases lay between the germline ends. The CDR3 contains 15 residues. The germline gives CDR1 SGDLS, CDR2 YYNGEE. This CDR3 reads CASSVAIRGYETQYF. Here the CDR3 DNA reads TGTGCCAGCAGCGTAGCTATTCGAGGGTATGAGACCCAGTACTTC.

The rearrangement uses TRBV5-1 and TRBJ1-3, with TRBD1 matching 9 bases. This CDR3 is 14 amino acids long. Trimming took 5 bases from V and 4 from J; bases not matched to a gene: 4. The germline CDR1 and CDR2 sequences are SGHRS and YFSETQ. The CDR3 nucleotides read TGCGCCAGCAGGGACGGGACAGGGGGAAACACCATATATTTT. Its translation is CASRDGTGGNTIYF.

This chain uses TRBV7-2 with TRBJ2-4; 7 bases agree with TRBD2. After removal of 5 bases from V and 8 bases from J, the junction contained 15 bases not matched to a gene. The CDR3 runs 16 residues. Germline-derived CDR1 and CDR2 are SGHTA and FQGNSA. CDR3 sequence reads: CASSLPPGPGGYIQYF. DNA of the CDR3: TGTGCCAGCAGCCTCCCCCCGGGACCCGGGGGGTACATTCAGTACTTC.

J is TRBJ2-7 and V is TRBV5-1; D remains ambiguous. The CDR3 is made up of 13 amino acids. V was cut by 1 base and J by 4 bases, with 9 bases left in between. Germline CDR1 SGHRS, CDR2 YFSETQ. The CDR3 DNA reads as TGCGCCAGCAGCTTGAATGGCGATTACGAGCAGTACTTC. This translates into CASSLNGDYEQYF.

The chain links TRBV29-1 to TRBJ1-1, with D tentatively TRBD1 (5 bases). CDR3 length: 13 residues. V lost 4 bases to trimming and J lost 5 bases, with 14 bases between them. CDR1 is SQVTM, CDR2 ANQGSEA, per germline. Written as DNA, the CDR3 is TGCAGCGTTGCAAGGAGGGGAGGGACTGAAGCTTTCTTT. Amino acid sequence: CSVARRGGTEAFF.

The rearrangement joins TRBV6-5 to TRBJ2-7; D is undetermined. Trimming pared 6 bases from V and 6 bases from J, leaving 12 bases between. CDR1 is MNHEY and CDR2 is SVGAGI in the germline V gene. The CDR3 is 12 residues long. DNA of the CDR3: TGTGCCAGCAGACTAAGTACGGGCGAGCAGTACTTC. It yields the protein CASRLSTGEQYF.

V gene TRBV2 combines with J gene TRBJ2-5; a possible D gene is TRBD2 (5 bases). The CDR3 has 11 amino acids. Germline CDR1 is SNHLY and CDR2 is FYNNEI. The V and J ends lost 6 bases and 5 bases respectively, with 7 bases between them. The CDR3 DNA sequence: TGTGCCAGCAGGTCGGGGGAGACCCAGTACTTC. Its translation is CASRSGETQYF.

The rearrangement joins TRBV25-1 to TRBJ1-5; D perhaps matches TRBD1 (5 bases). The V gene's germline CDR1 is MGHDK and CDR2 SYGVNS. The CDR3 has 15 amino acids. V shed 6 bases and J shed 8 bases, with 20 bases lying between them. CDR3 region: CASSFDRGHKKPQHF. CDR3 DNA sequence: TGTGCCAGCAGCTTCGACAGAGGCCACAAGAAGCCCCAGCATTTT.

The chain couples TRBV2 to TRBJ1-6; no clear D gene. Germline CDR1 reads SNHLY; CDR2 reads FYNNEI. V was cut by 4 bases and J by 4 bases, with 8 bases left in between. The CDR3 loop spans 14 amino acids. For the CDR3, the DNA is TGTGCCAGCAGTGCCCAGGCTTATAATTCACCCCTCCACTTT. This encodes CASSAQAYNSPLHF.

This chain connects TRBV19 to TRBJ1-1; a weak D match, TRBD1 (6 bases). V lost 3 bases and J lost 3, with 23 bases in between. This CDR3 region has 18 residues. Per germline, CDR1 LNHDA and CDR2 SQIVND (reference sequence). CDR3 nucleotides: TGTGCCAGTAGTATCGCGGGGGCTGTGAGGGTTTTAGACACTGAAGCTTTCTTT. Translated, it gives CASSIAGAVRVLDTEAFF.